This TCR beta chain was obtained from a study of human T cells and chemical hapten exposure. Time point given: healthy volunteer bleed at 6 weeks. The study extracted total RNA from unfractionated whole blood. TCRdb re-analysed the RACE reads in MiXCR, keeping a single row per CDR3 protein. The sample includes 35,000 to 50,000 distinct CDR3 sequences, around 3.4% of them seen just once. The specimen was whole blood. This sequence originates from a human donor in good health. Some clones in this sample may be carry-over from other donors' samples.

The CDR3 loop reads CASRNTGTSIRNTEAFF. The CDR3 DNA reads as TGTGCCAGCAGAAACACCGGGACATCCATTAGGAACACTGAAGCTTTCTTT. The chain recombines TRBV6-5 with TRBJ1-1; weak D call: TRBD1 (6 bases). Trimming stripped 6 bases from V and 1 base from J, with 21 bases between. The CDR3 contains 17 residues. Per germline, CDR1 MNHEY and CDR2 SVGAGI.